The 25 T cell receptor beta chains presented below share a single source sample, sequenced in a study of T cell repertoires in cytomegalovirus infection. TCRdb recomputed calls from the reads with MiXCR, one row per CDR3 protein. The sample contains fewer than 300,000 distinct CDR3 sequences, around 25% of which appear only once. Sequencing was done on a sample of PBMCs. The receptor source for this set is a human donor in good health (CMV status not recorded). Some clones in this sample may be carry-over from other donors' samples.

This clonotype was seen ten or more times. The V gene is TRBV7-3, the J gene TRBJ2-3, with D perhaps TRBD1 or TRBD2 (5 bases each). The CDR3 runs to 13 residues. Trimming left V 6 bases short and J 8 bases short, with 15 bases between. Looked up from germline, CDR1 is SGHTA and CDR2 is FQGTGA. The CDR3 sequence is CASSSGRGGTQYF. Here the CDR3 DNA reads TGTGCCAGCAGTTCCGGCCGTGGGGGTACGCAGTATTTT.

In this sample, this clonotype turned up a few times. The rearrangement uses TRBV4-1 and TRBJ1-4, with D unresolved. Trimming cost V 0 bases and J 8 bases, with 13 bases left between them. Per the germline V gene, CDR1 is MGHRA and CDR2 is YSYEKL. The CDR3 is 15 residues long. The DNA of the CDR3 is TGCGCCAGCAGCCAAGATAGGACCGCGGGGGAAAAACTGTTTTTT. This codes for CASSQDRTAGEKLFF.

The genes are TRBV10-3 and TRBJ1-4, with D perhaps TRBD1 (6 bases). The CDR3 covers 14 residues. V dropped 0 bases and J dropped 10 bases, with 12 bases sitting between them. Germline V CDR1 and CDR2: ENHRY, SYGVKD. The CDR3 region has the DNA TGTGCCATCAGTGAGTCTATGGAAGGGGGAAAACTGTTTTTT. Protein sequence: CAISESMEGGKLFF.

There are many counts of this clonotype. J is TRBJ2-1 and V is TRBV19; maybe TRBD1 (7 bases). V was pared by 7 bases and J by 5 bases, with 18 bases between. Germline CDR1 reads LNHDA; CDR2 reads SQIVND (reference sequence). The CDR3 has 15 amino acids. The CDR3 nucleotides are TGTGCCAGTACCAAAGCAGGGGGGACAAACAATGAGCAGTTCTTC. It specifies CASTKAGGTNNEQFF.

The table lists this clonotype with a few counts. The chain has TRBV7-3 and TRBJ2-7, with 7 bases aligning to TRBD1. The V and J ends lost 3 bases and 3 bases, in that order; junction bases with no gene match: 8. This CDR3 spans 15 amino acids. Germline V gene lookup returns CDR1 SGHTA and CDR2 FQGTGA. CDR3 region: CASSFAQGMYYEQYF. DNA of the CDR3: TGTGCCAGCAGCTTTGCACAGGGGATGTACTACGAGCAGTACTTC.

The chain has TRBV2 and TRBJ2-7; no reliable D call. The CDR3 extends over 16 amino acids. The V and J ends lost 7 bases and 5 bases respectively, with 24 bases between them. Germline values: CDR1 SNHLY, CDR2 FYNNEI. The CDR3 coding sequence is TGTGCCAGCACCAGCTACGGACCGGCATTAGGGAACGAGCAGTACTTC. The encoded protein is CASTSYGPALGNEQYF.

This clonotype appeared a single time. This rearrangement joins TRBV7-9 to TRBJ1-6; a possible D gene is TRBD1 (5 bases). The CDR3 contains 13 residues. Germline CDR1 SEHNR, CDR2 FQNEAQ (reference sequence). The V gene lost 5 bases and the J gene lost 8 bases, with 10 bases spanning the gap. The CDR3 here is CASSPGLDSPLHF. The CDR3 region has the DNA TGTGCCAGCAGCCCGGGACTTGATTCACCCCTCCACTTT.

This clonotype was detected many times. V is TRBV12-3 or TRBV12-4 and J is TRBJ2-5; the D gene is possibly TRBD2 (6 bases). The CDR3 runs 16 residues. V was pared by 0 bases and J by 1 base, with 12 bases between. DNA for the CDR3: TGTGCCAGCAGTTTAGCTCATCTAGCGTTCCAAGAGACCCAGTACTTC. The encoded protein is CASSLAHLAFQETQYF.

This clonotype showed up many times. The chain employs TRBV7-2 and TRBJ2-3; the D is unclear. Germline CDR1 SGHTA, CDR2 FQGNSA. Trimming shortened V by 4 bases and J by 8 bases, and 16 bases separated the two germline ends. The CDR3 contains 14 residues. The CDR3 sequence is CASSSKTGLGTQYF. The CDR3, as DNA: TGTGCCAGCAGCTCAAAGACTGGCCTAGGTACGCAGTATTTT.

This clonotype has at least ten counts. This rearrangement joins TRBV7-2 to TRBJ1-3; no firm D call. Germline V lookup: CDR1 SGHTA, CDR2 FQGNSA. The CDR3 runs 15 residues. V was clipped by 3 bases and J by 0 bases, with 9 bases between them. The DNA of the CDR3 is TGTGCCAGCAGCTTTATCAGCCCCTCTGGAAACACCATATATTTT. Translation: CASSFISPSGNTIYF.

This sequence joins TRBV12-3 or TRBV12-4 and TRBJ2-1; tentative D call: TRBD2 (7 bases). Trimming left V 6 bases short and J 6 bases short, with 18 bases between. The CDR3 loop spans 15 amino acids. The CDR3 here is CASRGGGATSNEQFF. The CDR3 DNA sequence: TGTGCCAGCAGGGGGGGGGGGGCTACTTCCAATGAGCAGTTCTTC.

The chain links TRBV12-3 or TRBV12-4 to TRBJ2-1, with TRBD1 matching over 9 bases. J was trimmed by 8 bases and V by 5 bases; bases with no gene match: 7. This CDR3 spans 14 amino acids. As DNA, the CDR3 is TGTGCCAGCAGTCGGACAGGGGAAGTCGATGAGCAGTTCTTC. Amino acids: CASSRTGEVDEQFF.

This clonotype was seen a handful of times. The V and J genes are TRBV28 and TRBJ2-1, with 8 nucleotides matching TRBD2. The CDR3 sequence is 15 residues long. Unmatched junction bases numbered 9, after V lost 5 bases and J lost 6 bases. Germline CDR1 MDHEN, CDR2 SYDVKM. CDR3 loop: CASSPQLAGLNEQFF. Written as DNA, the CDR3 is TGTGCCAGCAGTCCCCAGCTAGCGGGCCTCAATGAGCAGTTCTTC. Using reference TRBV28 and TRBJ2-1 for the parts outside the CDR3, the full variable domain is DVKVTQSSRYLVKRTGEKVFLECVQDMDHENMFWYRQDPGLGLRLIYFSYDVKMKEKGDIPEGYSVSREKKERFSLILESASTNQTSMYLCASSPQLAGLNEQFFGPGTRLTVL.

This clonotype showed up just a few times. Written as DNA, the CDR3 is TGTGCCAGCAGCTACGGACAGGGGTGGTCCTACAATGAGCAGTTCTTC. Its protein is CASSYGQGWSYNEQFF. The chain couples TRBV11-2 to TRBJ2-1; 9 nucleotides align to TRBD1. The germline V gene has CDR1 SGHAT and CDR2 FQNNGV. Trimming at V came to 4 bases and at J to 1 base, leaving 5 bases not matched to a gene. The CDR3 has 16 amino acids.

The chain is built from TRBV7-2 and TRBJ2-1; D gene uncertain. The CDR3 covers 17 residues. Germline-derived CDR1 and CDR2 are SGHTA and FQGNSA. Deletions cut 1 base from V and 6 bases from J, with 19 bases between. This chain's CDR3 is CASSLVISRITGNEQFF. DNA for the CDR3: TGTGCCAGCAGCTTAGTGATAAGCAGAATCACGGGCAATGAGCAGTTCTTC.

This clonotype turned up a few times. The chain employs TRBV10-1 and TRBJ2-3; 8 bases align to TRBD2. CDR1 is WNHNN, CDR2 SYGVQD, per germline (reference sequence). This CDR3 has 14 residues. After removal of 4 bases from V and 5 bases from J, the junction contained 5 bases not matched to a gene. CDR3 nucleotide sequence: TGCGCCAGCAGTGCGCGGGGGGCCAAAGATACGCAGTATTTT. The encoded protein is CASSARGAKDTQYF.

This clonotype appeared many times. V is TRBV11-2 and J is TRBJ2-5; D gene uncertain. The CDR3 is 12 amino acids. Germline V gene data show CDR1 as SGHAT and CDR2 as FQNNGV. Trimming removed 4 bases at V and 7 bases at J, with 10 bases between. Here the CDR3 reads CASSSQPGTQYF. The DNA of the CDR3 is TGTGCCAGCAGCTCACAGCCAGGGACCCAGTACTTC.

In its sample, this clonotype was seen a few times. CDR3 amino acids: CASKGGSYEQYF. CDR3 DNA: TGTGCCAGCAAGGGGGGCTCCTACGAGCAGTACTTC. J is TRBJ2-7 and V is TRBV2, with D possibly called TRBD1 or TRBD2 (6 bases each). The CDR3 contains 12 residues. The V and J ends lost 7 bases and 0 bases respectively, with 7 bases between them. The V gene's germline CDR1 is SNHLY and CDR2 FYNNEI. The complete variable domain, with remaining parts taken from reference TRBV2 and TRBJ2-7, reads EPEVTQTPSHQVTQMGQEVILRCVPISNHLYFYWYRQILGQKVEFLVSFYNNEISEKSEIFDDQFSVERPDGSNFTLKIRSTKLEDSAMYFCASKGGSYEQYFGPGTRLTVT.

The chain employs TRBV5-5 and TRBJ1-1; D remains unclear. The germline V gene encodes CDR1 SGHKS and CDR2 YYEKEE (reference sequence). Trimming removed 5 bases at V and 7 bases at J, with 18 bases between. The CDR3 has 14 amino acids. This CDR3 is CASRSQSGSGEAFF. The CDR3, as DNA: TGTGCCAGCAGGTCCCAGTCGGGGAGTGGTGAAGCTTTCTTT.

The chain couples TRBV5-1 to TRBJ2-1; maybe TRBD2 (5 bases). This CDR3 region has 11 residues. The germline CDR1 and CDR2 sequences are SGHRS and YFSETQ. Between the trimmed V and J ends, which lost 4 bases and 10 bases, there was a span of 9 bases. The CDR3, as DNA: TGCGCCAGCAGCCCGGACTTGGAGCAGTTCTTC. This sequence encodes CASSPDLEQFF.

V gene TRBV6-2 or TRBV6-3 combines with J gene TRBJ2-5; D uncertain. Germline CDR1 is MNHEY and CDR2 is SVGEGT. The CDR3 consists of 13 residues. Trimming shortened V by 5 bases and J by 0 bases, and 7 bases separated the two germline ends. The CDR3 sequence: CASSDPYQETQYF. The CDR3 DNA sequence: TGTGCCAGCAGTGACCCGTACCAAGAGACCCAGTACTTC.

The table lists this clonotype with a few counts. The V call is TRBV6-2 or TRBV6-3, the J call TRBJ2-2, with 7 bases that match TRBD1. CDR3 size: 13 residues. Looked up from germline, CDR1 is MNHEY and CDR2 is SVGEGT. The ends lost 6 bases at V and 5 bases at J; junction bases unmatched: 3. For the CDR3, the DNA is TGTGCCAGCAGGAGACAGGGAACCGGGGAGCTGTTTTTT. Protein product: CASRRQGTGELFF.

The V and J genes are TRBV6-6 and TRBJ2-5, with TRBD1 identical over 8 bases. The V and J ends lost 7 bases and 1 base, in that order; junction bases with no gene match: 11. This CDR3 comprises 16 residues. Germline V gene sequence: CDR1 MNHNY, CDR2 SVGAGI (reference sequence). The CDR3 sequence is CASKGAGQDFQETQYF. CDR3 bases: TGTGCCAGCAAGGGGGCGGGACAGGACTTCCAAGAGACCCAGTACTTC.

This clonotype showed up just once. The J gene is TRBJ2-7, the V gene TRBV28; D perhaps matches TRBD1 (5 bases). V lost 5 bases and J 3 bases, leaving 17 bases between the germline ends. CDR1 MDHEN and CDR2 SYDVKM come from the germline V gene. The CDR3 covers 15 residues. As DNA, the CDR3 is TGTGCCAGCAGTCCAAGGGGTTCCCCCGACTACGAGCAGTACTTC. Translated: CASSPRGSPDYEQYF.

This clonotype was detected many times. The gene calls are TRBV7-3 and TRBJ1-3; D unclear. CDR1 is SGHTA, CDR2 FQGTGA, per germline. The ends were cut back, 5 bases at V and 2 bases at J, with 7 bases in the middle. The CDR3 spans 13 residues. In DNA, the CDR3 is TGTGCCAGCAGCCTAGGCCCTGGAAACACCATATATTTT. Translation: CASSLGPGNTIYF.